These 23 T cell receptor beta chains originate from one sample sequenced in a study of CD8 T cells in Susac syndrome. Reverse transcription of 0.5 to 1 ug RNA was performed with random hexamers. Each CDR3 protein is one row after TCRdb ran MiXCR on the immunoSEQ multiplex PCR reads. The data contain about 120,000 distinct CDR3 sequences, approximately 96% of them singletons. The sample taken for sequencing was CD4+ T cells from PBMCs. All receptors derive from a human donor with Susac syndrome.

The chain joins TRBV7-2 to TRBJ2-7; the D gene could be TRBD1 or TRBD2 (5 bases each). The CDR3 is made up of 16 amino acids. Trimming cost V 2 bases and J 4 bases, with 18 bases left between them. Germline-derived CDR1 and CDR2 are SGHTA and FQGNSA. CDR3 region: CASSLQPPGSAYEQYF. As DNA, the CDR3 is TGTGCCAGCAGCTTACAGCCCCCAGGGAGCGCGTACGAGCAGTACTTC.

The V and J genes are TRBV5-1 and TRBJ2-7; D is uncertain. Trimming stripped 4 bases from V and 2 bases from J, with 10 bases between. There are 13 residues in the CDR3. CDR1 and CDR2 (germline): SGHRS, YFSETQ. The CDR3 region has the DNA TGCGCCAGCAGCATCGCTGGGACCTACGAGCAGTACTTC. Encoded protein: CASSIAGTYEQYF.

The chain combines TRBV20-1 with TRBJ2-5; TRBD1 matches at 8 bases. Unmatched junction bases numbered 5, after V lost 6 bases and J lost 2 bases. CDR3 size: 13 residues. In germline, CDR1 is DFQATT, CDR2 SNEGSKA (reference sequence). CDR3 nucleotide sequence: TGCAGTGCAGTCACAGGGGGACAAGAGACCCAGTACTTC. Translation gives CSAVTGGQETQYF.

V gene TRBV4-1 combines with J gene TRBJ1-1; 7 nucleotides line up with TRBD1. CDR3 size: 12 residues. Trimming at V came to 4 bases and at J to 7 bases, leaving 3 bases not matched to a gene. Per the germline V gene, CDR1 is MGHRA and CDR2 is YSYEKL. The CDR3 loop reads CASSLRDSEAFF. The CDR3 nucleotides read TGCGCCAGCAGCCTTAGGGACAGTGAAGCTTTCTTT.

The V gene is TRBV19, the J gene TRBJ1-1, with 7 bases matching TRBD1. This CDR3 contains 13 residues. Trimming took 4 bases from V and 3 from J; bases not matched to a gene: 2. The V gene's germline CDR1 is LNHDA and CDR2 SQIVND (reference sequence). The CDR3 nucleotides are TGTGCCAGTAGTAACAGGGGAGACACTGAAGCTTTCTTT. Its protein is CASSNRGDTEAFF.

V usage is TRBV18 and J usage is TRBJ2-1; weak D call: TRBD2 (6 bases). The V end was cut by 3 bases, the J end by 5 bases, with 14 bases between. Per germline, CDR1 KGHSH and CDR2 LQKENI. CDR3 length: 15 amino acids. In DNA, the CDR3 is TGTGCCAGCTCACCGGACGGGAGCCGCAACAATGAGCAGTTCTTC. Translating gives CASSPDGSRNNEQFF.

The chain recombines TRBV2 with TRBJ2-1, with TRBD2 identical over 7 bases. The CDR3 runs to 16 residues. Germline V lookup: CDR1 SNHLY, CDR2 FYNNEI. Trimming cost V 6 bases and J 1 base; bases outside gene matches: 9. Here the CDR3 reads CASSEKGLQSYNEQFF. CDR3 bases: TGTGCCAGCAGCGAGAAGGGACTACAGTCCTACAATGAGCAGTTCTTC.

The V and J genes are TRBV5-1 and TRBJ2-3; 7 bases fit TRBD1. The CDR3 has 14 amino acids. Germline V gives CDR1 SGHRS, CDR2 YFSETQ. V lost 5 bases and J lost 3; bases outside the gene matches: 6. The DNA for the CDR3 is TGCGCCAGCAGTCCGGGACAGAGTACAGATACGCAGTATTTT. Translating gives CASSPGQSTDTQYF.

The chain carries TRBV5-6 and TRBJ2-5; D is possibly TRBD2 (5 bases). V was trimmed by 4 bases and J by 3 bases, leaving 10 bases between them. The CDR3 is made up of 13 amino acids. The germline gives CDR1 SGHDT, CDR2 YYEEEE. CDR3: CASSRGVKETQYF. CDR3 DNA sequence: TGTGCCAGCAGCCGGGGAGTTAAAGAGACCCAGTACTTC. The variable domain in full, with the rest retrieved from reference TRBV5-6 and TRBJ2-5, is DAGVTQSPTHLIKTRGQQVTLRCSPKSGHDTVSWYQQALGQGPQFIFQYYEEEERQRGNFPDRFSGHQFPNYSSELNVNALLLGDSALYLCASSRGVKETQYFGPGTRLLVL.

V usage is TRBV29-1 and J usage is TRBJ2-2; D might be TRBD1 or TRBD2, each matching 5 bases. CDR3 length equals 12 residues. V lost 4 bases and J lost 6, with 9 bases in between. Germline lookup yields CDR1 SQVTM and CDR2 ANQGSEA. CDR3 nucleotide sequence: TGCAGCGTTGGTCGGGGCCCCGGGGAGCTGTTTTTT. This sequence encodes CSVGRGPGELFF.

V gene TRBV7-8 combines with J gene TRBJ2-7; D is uncertain. This CDR3 is 13 amino acids long. CDR1 SGHVS and CDR2 FQNEAQ come from the germline V gene. V was shortened by 3 bases and J by 4 bases, with 10 bases between the two germline ends. The CDR3 sequence is CASSLSSGYEQYF. CDR3 DNA sequence: TGTGCCAGCAGCTTGTCTTCCGGGTACGAGCAGTACTTC.

The rearrangement uses TRBV2 and TRBJ1-1; D is unclear. V was cut by 0 bases and J by 1 base, with 3 bases left in between. The CDR3 extends over 13 amino acids. Germline V gene data show CDR1 as SNHLY and CDR2 as FYNNEI. The CDR3 here is CASSEAGNTEAFF. Here the CDR3 DNA reads TGTGCCAGCAGTGAAGCGGGGAACACTGAAGCTTTCTTT.

The J gene is TRBJ2-1, the V gene TRBV12-3 or TRBV12-4, with TRBD1 matching over 7 bases. V was pared by 4 bases and J by 0 bases, with 3 bases of the junction left unmatched. The CDR3 totals 15 residues. The CDR3 nucleotides read TGTGCCAGCAGTTCCAGGGGGAGCTCCTACAATGAGCAGTTCTTC. It specifies CASSSRGSSYNEQFF.

CDR3 nucleotide sequence: TGTGCCAGCAGTTACTCGGGGGGCGGCCTCTATGGCTACACCTTC. This translates into CASSYSGGGLYGYTF. The J gene is TRBJ1-2, the V gene TRBV6-5; D perhaps matches TRBD1 (6 bases). The CDR3 has 15 amino acids. V lost 0 bases and J lost 4, with 12 bases in between. The germline V gene has CDR1 MNHEY and CDR2 SVGAGI.

This sequence joins TRBV20-1 and TRBJ2-2; 11 positions agree with TRBD2. Per germline, CDR1 DFQATT and CDR2 SNEGSKA (reference sequence). CDR3 length equals 16 residues. The junction had 10 bases not matched to a gene; V was cut back by 3 bases and J by 7 bases. CDR3 amino acids: CSARVTSGIEGGELFF. CDR3 coding DNA: TGCAGTGCTAGGGTGACTAGCGGGATAGAGGGCGGGGAGCTGTTTTTT.

The chain links TRBV19 to TRBJ2-1; no reliable D call. CDR3 size: 13 residues. V gave up 7 bases and J gave up 0 bases, with 7 bases separating them. Germline V CDR1 and CDR2: LNHDA, SQIVND (reference sequence). The CDR3 loop is CASKASSYNEQFF. CDR3 DNA: TGTGCCAGTAAGGCGAGCTCCTACAATGAGCAGTTCTTC.

The V and J genes are TRBV27 and TRBJ2-5, with a tentative D call TRBD1 (6 bases). Germline assignment: CDR1 MNHEY and CDR2 SMNVEV (reference sequence). Trimming left V 5 bases short and J 5 bases short, with 24 bases between. This CDR3 is built from 17 residues. CDR3 protein: CASSTALGAGRRETQYF. CDR3 DNA sequence: TGTGCCAGCAGTACAGCCTTGGGGGCCGGAAGAAGGGAGACCCAGTACTTC.

Only one count was recorded for this clonotype. The genes are TRBV29-1 and TRBJ2-7; a possible D gene is TRBD2 (7 bases). CDR3 length equals 15 residues. The germline CDR1 and CDR2 sequences are SQVTM and ANQGSEA. V lost 7 bases and J 4 bases, leaving 23 bases between the germline ends. This CDR3 is CSAGGGAVGLYEQYF. The CDR3, as DNA: TGCAGCGCCGGAGGGGGGGCCGTCGGGCTATACGAGCAGTACTTC.

This rearrangement joins TRBV5-5 to TRBJ1-1; TRBD1 aligns across 8 bases. CDR3 length: 14 amino acids. CDR1 is SGHKS, CDR2 YYEKEE, per germline (reference sequence). J was trimmed by 5 bases and V by 3 bases; bases with no gene match: 6. CDR3 sequence (DNA): TGTGCCAGCAGCTCTCAACAGGGGGGAACTGAAGCTTTCTTT. This translates into CASSSQQGGTEAFF.

In this sample, this clonotype turned up a few times. The V gene is TRBV29-1, the J gene TRBJ2-1, with unresolved D. CDR3 length: 11 amino acids. Per germline, CDR1 SQVTM and CDR2 ANQGSEA. Deletions cut 4 bases from V and 7 bases from J, with 8 bases between. This CDR3 reads CSVVGDNEQFF. CDR3 nucleotide sequence: TGCAGCGTTGTTGGCGATAATGAGCAGTTCTTC.

The V call is TRBV20-1, the J call TRBJ1-2; 9 bases are shared with TRBD1. Germline lookup yields CDR1 DFQATT and CDR2 SNEGSKA (reference sequence). The CDR3 totals 11 residues. V dropped 5 bases and J dropped 6; count of bases not matched to a gene: 1. The chain's CDR3 is CSARTGDGYTF. CDR3 bases: TGCAGTGCTCGGACAGGGGATGGCTACACCTTC.

The V and J genes are TRBV20-1 and TRBJ1-5, with D tentatively TRBD1 (5 bases). CDR3 length equals 13 residues. The V end lost 5 bases, the J end lost 0 bases, and 8 bases lay between the germline ends. The germline V gene has CDR1 DFQATT and CDR2 SNEGSKA (reference sequence). CDR3: CSAETVSNQPQHF. Here the CDR3 DNA reads TGCAGTGCTGAGACAGTTAGCAATCAGCCCCAGCATTTT.

This sequence joins TRBV7-2 and TRBJ2-1; 12 positions agree with TRBD2. Germline V gene sequence: CDR1 SGHTA, CDR2 FQGNSA. The CDR3 loop spans 15 amino acids. With V trimmed by 5 bases and J by 9 bases, 8 bases remained unmatched. In DNA, the CDR3 is TGTGCCAGCAGCCCATCTAGCGGGAGGGCCGGTGAGCAGTTCTTC. This codes for CASSPSSGRAGEQFF.